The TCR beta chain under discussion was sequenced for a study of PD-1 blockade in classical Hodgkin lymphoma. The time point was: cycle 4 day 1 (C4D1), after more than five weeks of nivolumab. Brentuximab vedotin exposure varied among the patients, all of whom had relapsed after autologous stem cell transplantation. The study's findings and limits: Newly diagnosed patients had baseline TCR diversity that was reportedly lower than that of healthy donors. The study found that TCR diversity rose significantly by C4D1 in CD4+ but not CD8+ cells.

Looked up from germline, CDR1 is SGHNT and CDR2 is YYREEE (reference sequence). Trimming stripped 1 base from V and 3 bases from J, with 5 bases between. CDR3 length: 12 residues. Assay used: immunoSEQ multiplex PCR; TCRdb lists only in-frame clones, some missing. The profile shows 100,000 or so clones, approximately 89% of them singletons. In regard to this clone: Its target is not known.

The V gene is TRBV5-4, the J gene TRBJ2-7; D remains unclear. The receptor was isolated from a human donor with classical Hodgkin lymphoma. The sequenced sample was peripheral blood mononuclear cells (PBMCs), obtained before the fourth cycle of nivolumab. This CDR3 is CASSLQSYEQYF. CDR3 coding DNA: TGTGCCAGCAGCTTGCAGAGCTACGAGCAGTACTTC.